Given below is one T cell receptor (beta chain) in context. Its antigen is currently unknown. The primer mix had 60 Vbeta and 13 Jbeta primers. Sequencing used immunoSEQ multiplex PCR; TCRdb keeps in-frame clones, though not all of them. This table holds about 100,000 clones. The sample originates from a study of cytomegalovirus exposure and HLA in healthy donors. Study outcomes and limitations: Later, TCR association rates were found to vary by HLA locus, highest for DRB1 and lowest for HLA-C.

This clonotype was sampled from a girl under 18 in good health and CMV-seropositive. The material sequenced was PBMCs.

The CDR3 nucleotides are TGTGCCAGTAGCCCCGCCGGGACTGGAGGGGAACCCCTCCACTTT. Amino acids: CASSPAGTGGEPLHF. The V call is TRBV19, the J call TRBJ1-6; TRBD1 is a possible D gene (5 bases). This CDR3 comprises 15 residues. Germline V gene sequence: CDR1 LNHDA, CDR2 SQIVND (reference sequence). V was clipped by 6 bases and J by 12 bases, with 21 bases between them.